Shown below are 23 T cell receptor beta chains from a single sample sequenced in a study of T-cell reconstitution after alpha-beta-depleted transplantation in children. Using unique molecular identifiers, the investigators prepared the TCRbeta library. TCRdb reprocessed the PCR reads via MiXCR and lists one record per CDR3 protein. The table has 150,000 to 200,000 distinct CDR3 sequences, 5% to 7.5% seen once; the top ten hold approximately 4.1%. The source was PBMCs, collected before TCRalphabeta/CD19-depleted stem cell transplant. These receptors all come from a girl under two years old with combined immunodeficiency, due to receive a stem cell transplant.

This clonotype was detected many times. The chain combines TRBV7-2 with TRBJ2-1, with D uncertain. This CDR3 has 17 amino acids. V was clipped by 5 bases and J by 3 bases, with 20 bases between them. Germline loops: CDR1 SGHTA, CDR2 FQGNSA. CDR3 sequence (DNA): TGTGCCAGCAGCCAAATACCACAGCACGATATCTACAATGAGCAGTTCTTC. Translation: CASSQIPQHDIYNEQFF. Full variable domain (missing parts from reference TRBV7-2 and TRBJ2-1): GAGVSQSPSNKVTEKGKDVELRCDPISGHTALYWYRQSLGQGLEFLIYFQGNSAPDKSGLPSDRFSAERTGGSVSTLTIQRTQQEDSAVYLCASSQIPQHDIYNEQFFGPGTRLTVL.

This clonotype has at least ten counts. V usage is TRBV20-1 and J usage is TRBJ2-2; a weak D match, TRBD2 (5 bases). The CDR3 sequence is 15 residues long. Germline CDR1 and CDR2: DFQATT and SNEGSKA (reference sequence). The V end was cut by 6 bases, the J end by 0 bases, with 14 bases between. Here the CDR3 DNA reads TGCAGTGCCGGGGAAAGCGATACGAACACCGGGGAGCTGTTTTTT. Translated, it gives CSAGESDTNTGELFF.

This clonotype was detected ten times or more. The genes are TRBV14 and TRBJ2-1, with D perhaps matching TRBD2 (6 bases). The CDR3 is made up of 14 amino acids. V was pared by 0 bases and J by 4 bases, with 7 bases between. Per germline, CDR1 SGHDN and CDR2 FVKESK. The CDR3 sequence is CASSQDGLYNEQFF. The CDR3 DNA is TGTGCCAGCAGCCAAGATGGACTATACAATGAGCAGTTCTTC.

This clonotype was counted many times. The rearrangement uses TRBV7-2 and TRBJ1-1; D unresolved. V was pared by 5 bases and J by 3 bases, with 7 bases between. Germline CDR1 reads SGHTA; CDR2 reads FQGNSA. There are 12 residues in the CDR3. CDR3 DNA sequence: TGTGCCAGCAGCATTTCTTACACTGAAGCTTTCTTT. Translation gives CASSISYTEAFF.

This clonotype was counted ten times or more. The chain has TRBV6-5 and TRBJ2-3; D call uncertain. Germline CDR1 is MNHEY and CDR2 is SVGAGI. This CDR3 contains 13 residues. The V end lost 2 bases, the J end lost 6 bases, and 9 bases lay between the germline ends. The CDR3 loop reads CASSYHLGDTQYF. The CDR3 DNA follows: TGTGCCAGCAGTTACCATCTCGGGGATACGCAGTATTTT.

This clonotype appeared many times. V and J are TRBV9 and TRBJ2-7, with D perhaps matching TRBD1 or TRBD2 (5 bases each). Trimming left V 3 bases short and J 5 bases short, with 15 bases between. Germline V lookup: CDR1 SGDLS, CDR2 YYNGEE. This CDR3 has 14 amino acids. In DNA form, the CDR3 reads TGTGCCAGCAGCGCCGGGACCAATACTCACGAGCAGTACTTC. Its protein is CASSAGTNTHEQYF.

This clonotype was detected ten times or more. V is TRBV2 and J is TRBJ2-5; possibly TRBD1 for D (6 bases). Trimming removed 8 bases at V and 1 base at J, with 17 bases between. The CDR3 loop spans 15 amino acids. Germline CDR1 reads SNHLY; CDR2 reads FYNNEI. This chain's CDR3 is CASSRGALAQETQYF. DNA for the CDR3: TGTGCCAGCTCCAGGGGCGCTCTAGCCCAAGAGACCCAGTACTTC.

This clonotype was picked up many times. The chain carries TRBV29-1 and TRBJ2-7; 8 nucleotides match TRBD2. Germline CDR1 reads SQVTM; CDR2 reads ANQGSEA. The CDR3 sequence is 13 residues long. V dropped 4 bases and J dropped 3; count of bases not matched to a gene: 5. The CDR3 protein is CSVVGGLGYEQYF. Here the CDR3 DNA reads TGCAGCGTTGTAGGGGGACTAGGCTACGAGCAGTACTTC.

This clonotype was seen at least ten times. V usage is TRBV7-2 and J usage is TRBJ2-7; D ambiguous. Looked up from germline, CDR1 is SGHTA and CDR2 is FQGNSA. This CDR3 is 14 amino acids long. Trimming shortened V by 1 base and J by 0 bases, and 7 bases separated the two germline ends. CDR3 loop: CASSLDLSSYEQYF. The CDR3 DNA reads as TGTGCCAGCAGCTTAGATCTTAGCTCCTACGAGCAGTACTTC.

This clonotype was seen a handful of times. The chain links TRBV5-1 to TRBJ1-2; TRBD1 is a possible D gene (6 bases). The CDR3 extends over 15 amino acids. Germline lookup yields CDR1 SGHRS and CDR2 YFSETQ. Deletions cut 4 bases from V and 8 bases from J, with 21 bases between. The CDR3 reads CASSPGGYRVWGYTF. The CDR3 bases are TGCGCCAGCAGCCCGGGAGGATACAGGGTATGGGGCTACACCTTC.

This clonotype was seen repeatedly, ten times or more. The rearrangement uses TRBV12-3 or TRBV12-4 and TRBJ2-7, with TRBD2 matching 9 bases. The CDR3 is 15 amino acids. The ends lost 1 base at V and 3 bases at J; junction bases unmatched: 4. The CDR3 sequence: CASSLGTSVYYEQYF. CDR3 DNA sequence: TGTGCCAGCAGTTTAGGGACTAGCGTCTACTACGAGCAGTACTTC.

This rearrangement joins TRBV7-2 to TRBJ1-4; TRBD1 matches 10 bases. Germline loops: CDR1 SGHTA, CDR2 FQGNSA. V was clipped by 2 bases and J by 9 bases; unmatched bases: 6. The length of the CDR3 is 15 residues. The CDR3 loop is CASSLMGQGWQKLFF. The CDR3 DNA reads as TGTGCCAGCAGCTTAATGGGACAGGGGTGGCAAAAACTGTTTTTT. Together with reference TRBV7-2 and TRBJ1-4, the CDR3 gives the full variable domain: GAGVSQSPSNKVTEKGKDVELRCDPISGHTALYWYRQSLGQGLEFLIYFQGNSAPDKSGLPSDRFSAERTGGSVSTLTIQRTQQEDSAVYLCASSLMGQGWQKLFFGSGTQLSVL.

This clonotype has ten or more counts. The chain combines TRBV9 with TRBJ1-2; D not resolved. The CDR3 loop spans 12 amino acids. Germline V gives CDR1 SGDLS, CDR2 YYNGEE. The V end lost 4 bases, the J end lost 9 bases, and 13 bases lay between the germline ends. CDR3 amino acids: CASSPNSRCYTF. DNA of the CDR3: TGTGCCAGCAGCCCCAATTCGAGGTGCTACACCTTC.

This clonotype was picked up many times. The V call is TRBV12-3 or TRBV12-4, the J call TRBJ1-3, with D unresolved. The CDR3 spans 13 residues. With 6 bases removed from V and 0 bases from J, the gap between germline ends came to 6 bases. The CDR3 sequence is CASRQSSGNTIYF. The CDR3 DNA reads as TGTGCCAGCAGACAGAGCTCTGGAAACACCATATATTTT.

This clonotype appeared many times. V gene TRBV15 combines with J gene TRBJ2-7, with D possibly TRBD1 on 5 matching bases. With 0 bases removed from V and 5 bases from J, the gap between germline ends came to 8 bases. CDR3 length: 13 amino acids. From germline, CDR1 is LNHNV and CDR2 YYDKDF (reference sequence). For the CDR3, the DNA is TGTGCCACCAGCAGAGAAGGGGTACACGAGCAGTACTTC. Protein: CATSREGVHEQYF.

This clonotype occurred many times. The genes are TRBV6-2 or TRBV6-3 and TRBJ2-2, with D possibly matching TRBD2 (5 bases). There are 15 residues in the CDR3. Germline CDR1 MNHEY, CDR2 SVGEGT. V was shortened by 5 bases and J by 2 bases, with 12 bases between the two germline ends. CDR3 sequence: CASSQLGRNTGELFF. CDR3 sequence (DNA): TGTGCCAGCAGTCAACTAGGACGTAACACCGGGGAGCTGTTTTTT.

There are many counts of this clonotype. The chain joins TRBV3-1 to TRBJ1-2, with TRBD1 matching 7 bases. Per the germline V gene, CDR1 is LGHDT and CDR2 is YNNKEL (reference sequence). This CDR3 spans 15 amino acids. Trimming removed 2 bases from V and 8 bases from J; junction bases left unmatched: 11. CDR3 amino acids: CASSQQQGRVGGYTF. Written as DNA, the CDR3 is TGTGCCAGCAGCCAACAACAGGGGAGAGTAGGCGGCTACACCTTC.

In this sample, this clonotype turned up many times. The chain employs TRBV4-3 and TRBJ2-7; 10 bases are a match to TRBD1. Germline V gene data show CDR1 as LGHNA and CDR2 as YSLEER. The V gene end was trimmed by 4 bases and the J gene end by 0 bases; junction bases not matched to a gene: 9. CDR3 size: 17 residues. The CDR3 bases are TGCGCCAGCAGCCGCCTACACCGGGACAGGGGCTCCTACGAGCAGTACTTC. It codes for CASSRLHRDRGSYEQYF.

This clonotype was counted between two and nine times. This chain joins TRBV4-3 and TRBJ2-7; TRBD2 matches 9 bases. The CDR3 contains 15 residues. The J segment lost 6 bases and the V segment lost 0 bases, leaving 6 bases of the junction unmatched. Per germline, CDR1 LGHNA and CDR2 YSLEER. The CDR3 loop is CASSQDYLAGSEQYF. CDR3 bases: TGCGCCAGCAGCCAAGATTACCTAGCGGGGAGCGAGCAGTACTTC.

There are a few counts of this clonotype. DNA for the CDR3: TGTGCCAGCAGTGATTTTTTTAGCGGGAGTAGCACAGATACGCAGTATTTT. Amino acids: CASSDFFSGSSTDTQYF. The chain combines TRBV2 with TRBJ2-3; TRBD2 agrees at 9 bases. The CDR3 length is 17 residues. V lost 3 bases to trimming and J lost 0 bases; unmatched junction nucleotides: 7. Germline lookup yields CDR1 SNHLY and CDR2 FYNNEI.

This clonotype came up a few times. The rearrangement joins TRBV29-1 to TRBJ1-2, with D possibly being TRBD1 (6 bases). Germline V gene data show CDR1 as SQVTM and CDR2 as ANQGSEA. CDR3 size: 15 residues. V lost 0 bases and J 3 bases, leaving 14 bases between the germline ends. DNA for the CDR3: TGCAGCGTTGAAGAATACCGGGGGGCCCACTATGGCTACACCTTC. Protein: CSVEEYRGAHYGYTF. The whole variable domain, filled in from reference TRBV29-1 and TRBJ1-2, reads SAVISQKPSRDICQRGTSLTIQCQVDSQVTMMFWYRQQPGQSLTLIATANQGSEATYESGFVIDKFPISRPNLTFSTLTVSNMSPEDSSIYLCSVEEYRGAHYGYTFGSGTRLTVV.

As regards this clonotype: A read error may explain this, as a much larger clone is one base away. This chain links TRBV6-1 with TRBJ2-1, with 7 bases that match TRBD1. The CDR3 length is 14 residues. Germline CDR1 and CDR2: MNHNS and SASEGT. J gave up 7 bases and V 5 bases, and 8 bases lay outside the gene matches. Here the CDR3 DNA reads TGTGCCAGCAGTCCCCCGACAGGGCATAATGAGCAGTTCTTC. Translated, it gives CASSPPTGHNEQFF.

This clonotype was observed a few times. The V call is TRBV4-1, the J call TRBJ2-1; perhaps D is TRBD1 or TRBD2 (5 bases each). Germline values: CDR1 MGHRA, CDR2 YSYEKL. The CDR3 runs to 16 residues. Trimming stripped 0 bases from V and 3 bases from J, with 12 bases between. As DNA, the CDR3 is TGCGCCAGCAGCCAAGATCCCGGGGCGGGCTACAATGAGCAGTTCTTC. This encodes CASSQDPGAGYNEQFF.